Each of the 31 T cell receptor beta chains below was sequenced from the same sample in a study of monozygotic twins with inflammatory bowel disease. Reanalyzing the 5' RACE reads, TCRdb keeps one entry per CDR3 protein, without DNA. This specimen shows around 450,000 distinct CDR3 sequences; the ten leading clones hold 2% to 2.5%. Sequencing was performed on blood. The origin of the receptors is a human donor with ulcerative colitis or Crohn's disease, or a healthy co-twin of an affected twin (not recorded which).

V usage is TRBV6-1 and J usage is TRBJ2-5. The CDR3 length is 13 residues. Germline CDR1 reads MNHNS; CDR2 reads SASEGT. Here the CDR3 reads CASSAWVKETQYF.

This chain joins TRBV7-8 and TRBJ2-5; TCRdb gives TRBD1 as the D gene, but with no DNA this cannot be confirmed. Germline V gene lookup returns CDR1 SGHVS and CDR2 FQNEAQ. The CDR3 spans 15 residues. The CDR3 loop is CASSLAGAGQETQYF.

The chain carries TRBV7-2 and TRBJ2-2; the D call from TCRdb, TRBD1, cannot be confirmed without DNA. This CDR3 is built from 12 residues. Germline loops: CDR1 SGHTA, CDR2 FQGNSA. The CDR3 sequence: CASSFGMGELFF.

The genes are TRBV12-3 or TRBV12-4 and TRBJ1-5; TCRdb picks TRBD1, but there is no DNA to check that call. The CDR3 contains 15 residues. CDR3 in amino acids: CASSLESQGNQPQHF.

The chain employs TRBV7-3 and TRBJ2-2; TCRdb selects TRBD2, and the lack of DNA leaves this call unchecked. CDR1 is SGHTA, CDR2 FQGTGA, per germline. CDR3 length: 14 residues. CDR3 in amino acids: CASSSGGGTGELFF. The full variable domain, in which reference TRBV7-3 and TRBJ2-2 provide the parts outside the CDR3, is GAGVSQTPSNKVTEKGKYVELRCDPISGHTALYWYRQSLGQGPEFLIYFQGTGAADDSGLPNDRFFAVRPEGSVSTLKIQRTERGDSAVYLCASSSGGGTGELFFGEGSRLTVL.

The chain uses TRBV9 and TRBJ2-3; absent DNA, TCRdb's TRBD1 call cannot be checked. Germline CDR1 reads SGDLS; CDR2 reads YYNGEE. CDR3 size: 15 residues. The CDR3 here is CASSQGSYGTDTQYF.

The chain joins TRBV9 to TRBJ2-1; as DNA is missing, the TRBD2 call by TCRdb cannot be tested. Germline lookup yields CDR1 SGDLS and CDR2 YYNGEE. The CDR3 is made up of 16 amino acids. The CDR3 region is CASSVTLLGFGNEQFF.

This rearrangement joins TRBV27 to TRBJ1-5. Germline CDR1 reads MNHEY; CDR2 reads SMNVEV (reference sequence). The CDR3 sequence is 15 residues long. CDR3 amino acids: CASSLSGHSNQPQHF.

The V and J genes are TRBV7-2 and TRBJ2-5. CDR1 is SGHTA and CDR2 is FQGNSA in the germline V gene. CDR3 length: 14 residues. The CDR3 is CASSQSAPQETQYF.

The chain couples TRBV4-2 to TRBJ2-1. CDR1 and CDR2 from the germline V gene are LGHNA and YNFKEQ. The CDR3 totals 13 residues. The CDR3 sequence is CASSQDYRNEQFF.

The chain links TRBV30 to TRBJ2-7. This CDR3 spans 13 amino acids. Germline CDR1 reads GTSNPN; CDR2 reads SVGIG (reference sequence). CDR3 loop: CAWSVQQTHRQYF.

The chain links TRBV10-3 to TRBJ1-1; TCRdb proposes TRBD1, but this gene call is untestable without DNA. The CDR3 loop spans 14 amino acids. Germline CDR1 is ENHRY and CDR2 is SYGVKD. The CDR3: CAISGSQGNTEAFF.

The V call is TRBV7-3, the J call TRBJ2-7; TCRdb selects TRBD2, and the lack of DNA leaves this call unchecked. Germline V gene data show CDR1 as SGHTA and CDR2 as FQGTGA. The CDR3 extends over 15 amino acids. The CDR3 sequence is CASSPSSSGIYEQYF.

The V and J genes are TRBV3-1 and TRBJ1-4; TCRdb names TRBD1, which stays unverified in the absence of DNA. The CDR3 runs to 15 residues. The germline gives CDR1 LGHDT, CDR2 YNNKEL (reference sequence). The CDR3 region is CASTYAGGGGEKLFF. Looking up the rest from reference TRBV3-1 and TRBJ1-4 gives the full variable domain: DTAVSQTPKYLVTQMGNDKSIKCEQNLGHDTMYWYKQDSKKFLKIMFSYNNKELIINETVPNRFSPKSPDKAHLNLHINSLELGDSAVYFCASTYAGGGGEKLFFGSGTQLSVL.

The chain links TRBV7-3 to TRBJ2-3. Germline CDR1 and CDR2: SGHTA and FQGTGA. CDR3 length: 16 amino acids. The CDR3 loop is CASSLTGSGGTDTQYF. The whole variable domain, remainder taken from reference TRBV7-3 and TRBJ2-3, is GAGVSQTPSNKVTEKGKYVELRCDPISGHTALYWYRQSLGQGPEFLIYFQGTGAADDSGLPNDRFFAVRPEGSVSTLKIQRTERGDSAVYLCASSLTGSGGTDTQYFGPGTRLTVL.

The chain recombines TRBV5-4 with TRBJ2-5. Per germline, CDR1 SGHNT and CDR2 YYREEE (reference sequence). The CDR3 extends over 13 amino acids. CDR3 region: CASSREIGETQYF.

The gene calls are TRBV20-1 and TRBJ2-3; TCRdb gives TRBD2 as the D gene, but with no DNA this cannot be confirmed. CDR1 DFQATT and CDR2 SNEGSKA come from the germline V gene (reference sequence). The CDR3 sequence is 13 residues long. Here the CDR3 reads CSATSGHTDTQYF.

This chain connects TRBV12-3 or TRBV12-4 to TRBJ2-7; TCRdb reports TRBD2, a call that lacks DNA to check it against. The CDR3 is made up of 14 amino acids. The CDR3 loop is CASSPAVPSYEQYF.

The CDR3 region is CASSLAGAQIYEQYF. This chain connects TRBV5-5 to TRBJ2-7; the D call of TRBD1 rests on TCRdb alone, since no DNA is present to check it. The CDR3 has 15 amino acids. The germline V gene has CDR1 SGHKS and CDR2 YYEKEE (reference sequence).

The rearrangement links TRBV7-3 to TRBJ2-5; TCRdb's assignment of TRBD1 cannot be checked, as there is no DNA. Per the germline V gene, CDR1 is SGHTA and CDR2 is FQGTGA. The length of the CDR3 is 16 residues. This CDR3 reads CASSPSRGAGAETQYF.

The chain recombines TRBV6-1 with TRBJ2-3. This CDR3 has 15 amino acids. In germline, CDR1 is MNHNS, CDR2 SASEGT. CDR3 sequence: CASRPQVTSTDTQYF.

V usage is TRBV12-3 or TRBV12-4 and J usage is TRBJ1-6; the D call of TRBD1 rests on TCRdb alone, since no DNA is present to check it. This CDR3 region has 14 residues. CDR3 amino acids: CASTQGQSRSPLHF.

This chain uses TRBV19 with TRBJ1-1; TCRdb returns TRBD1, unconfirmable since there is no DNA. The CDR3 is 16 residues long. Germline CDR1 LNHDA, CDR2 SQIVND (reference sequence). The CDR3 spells CASSIEKGTMNTEAFF.

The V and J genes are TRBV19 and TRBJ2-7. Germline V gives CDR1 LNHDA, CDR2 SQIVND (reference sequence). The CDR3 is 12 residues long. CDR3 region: CASQTPSGEQYF.

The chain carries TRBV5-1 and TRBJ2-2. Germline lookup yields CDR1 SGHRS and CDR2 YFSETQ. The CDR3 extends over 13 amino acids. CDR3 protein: CAIISTFTGELFF.

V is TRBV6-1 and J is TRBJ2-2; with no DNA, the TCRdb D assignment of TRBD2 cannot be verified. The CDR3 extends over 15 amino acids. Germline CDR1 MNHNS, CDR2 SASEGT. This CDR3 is CASSPGLGGTGELFF.

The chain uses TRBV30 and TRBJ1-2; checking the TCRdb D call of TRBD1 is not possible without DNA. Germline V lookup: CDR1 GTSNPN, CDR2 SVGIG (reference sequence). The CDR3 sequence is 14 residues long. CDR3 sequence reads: CAWTKTGINYGYTF. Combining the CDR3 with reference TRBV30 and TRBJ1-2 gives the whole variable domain SQTIHQWPATLVQPVGSPLSLECTVEGTSNPNLYWYRQAAGRGLQLLFYSVGIGQISSEVPQNLSASRPQDRQFILSSKKLLLSDSGFYLCAWTKTGINYGYTFGSGTRLTVV.

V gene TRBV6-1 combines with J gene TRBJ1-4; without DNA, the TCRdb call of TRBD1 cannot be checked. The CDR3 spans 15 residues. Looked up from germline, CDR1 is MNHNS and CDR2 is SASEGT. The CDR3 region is CASSPGKGLNEKLFF.

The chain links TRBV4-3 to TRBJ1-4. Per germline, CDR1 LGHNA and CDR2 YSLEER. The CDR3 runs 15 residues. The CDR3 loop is CASSQGWQENEKLFF.

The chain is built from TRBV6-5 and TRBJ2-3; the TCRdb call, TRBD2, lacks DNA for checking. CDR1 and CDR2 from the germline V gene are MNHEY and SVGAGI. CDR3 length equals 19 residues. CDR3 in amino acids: CASSYSRIFSGEFTDTQYF.

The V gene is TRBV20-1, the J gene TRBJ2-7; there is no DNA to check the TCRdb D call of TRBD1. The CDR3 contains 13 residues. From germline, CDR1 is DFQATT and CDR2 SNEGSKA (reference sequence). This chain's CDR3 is CSAGRENTYEQYF.